The 29 T cell receptor beta chains in this list originate from one sample, sequenced in a study of T cell repertoires in cytomegalovirus infection. TCRdb re-called the reads through MiXCR, storing one row per CDR3 protein. Among fewer than 1,000,000 distinct CDR3 sequences listed, 31% were seen once. These receptors are not linked to any known antigen. Sequences were derived from cultured CD8+ T cells from PBMCs, sampled from culture after CMV antigen stimulation. The receptor source for this set is a human donor in good health (CMV status not recorded). Some clones in this sample may be carry-over from other donors' samples.

Notes on this clonotype: One end of the junction is discordant with germline, which a read error may explain. The V call is TRBV2, the J call TRBJ1-6; D is uncertain. Germline loops: CDR1 SNHLY, CDR2 FYNNEI. The CDR3 sequence is 16 residues long. CDR3 DNA: TGTGCCAGCAGTGAAGCGCCGGCAGCCTACAATTCACCCCTCCACTTT. Translating it yields CASSEAPAAYNSPLHF. The whole variable domain, filled in from reference TRBV2 and TRBJ1-6, reads EPEVTQTPSHQVTQMGQEVILRCVPISNHLYFYWYRQILGQKVEFLVSFYNNEISEKSEIFDDQFSVERPDGSNFTLKIRSTKLEDSAMYFCASSEAPAAYNSPLHFGNGTRLTVT.

The rearrangement uses TRBV27 and TRBJ1-2; D gene ambiguous. The germline gives CDR1 MNHEY, CDR2 SMNVEV (reference sequence). The CDR3 has 13 residues. V shed 5 bases and J shed 6 bases, with 13 bases lying between them. The DNA of the CDR3 is TGTGCCAGCAGTCAGAACGCCAAGGATGGCTACACCTTC. Translated, it gives CASSQNAKDGYTF.

In this sample, this clonotype turned up once. A much larger clone differs by one base, so this may be a read error. The rearrangement links TRBV7-2 to TRBJ2-3, with 7 bases matching TRBD2. Germline V CDR1 and CDR2: SGHTA, FQGNSA. The CDR3 length is 14 residues. V lost 9 bases, J lost 4 bases, and 10 bases stayed unmatched. The CDR3 bases are TGTGCCAGTTTGCCCGGGGGGACGTCAGATACGCAGTATTTT. Its protein product is CASLPGGTSDTQYF.

The chain has TRBV18 and TRBJ2-5; perhaps D is TRBD1 or TRBD2 (5 bases each). V was shortened by 3 bases and J by 2 bases, with 13 bases between the two germline ends. This CDR3 has 15 amino acids. Germline V lookup: CDR1 KGHSH, CDR2 LQKENI. CDR3 sequence reads: CASSPGEIRQETQYF. The CDR3 DNA sequence: TGTGCCAGCTCACCGGGGGAGATCCGACAAGAGACCCAGTACTTC.

This clonotype was picked up one time. V usage is TRBV4-1 and J usage is TRBJ2-1; no clear D. The V end was cut by 0 bases, the J end by 8 bases, with 8 bases between. Germline assignment: CDR1 MGHRA and CDR2 YSYEKL. The CDR3 spans 13 residues. In DNA form, the CDR3 reads TGCGCCAGCAGCCAAGACCATCCGGATGAGCAGTTCTTC. Translating it yields CASSQDHPDEQFF.

This clonotype was counted only a few times. The chain has TRBV20-1 and TRBJ1-2; the match to TRBD1 covers 7 bases. The CDR3 totals 12 residues. Germline V gene lookup returns CDR1 DFQATT and CDR2 SNEGSKA (reference sequence). V shed 5 bases and J 6 bases; nucleotides not matched to a gene: 6. The CDR3 sequence is CSAPKGTDGYTF. CDR3 nucleotide sequence: TGCAGTGCTCCAAAGGGGACAGATGGCTACACCTTC.

This clonotype was seen ten or more times. V usage is TRBV7-2 and J usage is TRBJ2-6; D ambiguous. The CDR3 is 16 amino acids. Trimming cost V 5 bases and J 0 bases, with 11 bases left between them. Per the germline V gene, CDR1 is SGHTA and CDR2 is FQGNSA. CDR3 nucleotide sequence: TGTGCCAGCAGCCCAGGACCGATCTCTGGGGCCAACGTCCTGACTTTC. Residues: CASSPGPISGANVLTF.

This clonotype has more than one count but fewer than ten. The chain employs TRBV27 and TRBJ1-2; 7 positions match TRBD1. In germline, CDR1 is MNHEY, CDR2 SMNVEV (reference sequence). The CDR3 has 15 residues. V was pared by 5 bases and J by 0 bases, with 6 bases of the junction left unmatched. CDR3: CASSHGQDPNYGYTF. The DNA of the CDR3 is TGTGCCAGCAGTCACGGACAGGATCCTAACTATGGCTACACCTTC.

The chain carries TRBV10-3 and TRBJ1-2, with 10 nucleotides matching TRBD1. CDR3 length equals 15 residues. Germline CDR1 and CDR2: ENHRY and SYGVKD. J was trimmed by 5 bases and V by 8 bases; bases with no gene match: 11. CDR3 nucleotides: TGTGCCATCTATGAAAGGACAGGGGGAGAGTATGGCTACACCTTC. It codes for CAIYERTGGEYGYTF.

The chain employs TRBV7-9 and TRBJ2-7; D is perhaps TRBD1 (6 bases). The CDR3 runs 14 residues. Trimming pared 5 bases from V and 5 bases from J, leaving 16 bases between. Germline V gene sequence: CDR1 SEHNR, CDR2 FQNEAQ (reference sequence). The chain's CDR3 is CASSQPLGGHEQYF. For the CDR3, the DNA is TGTGCCAGCAGCCAACCCCTTGGGGGCCACGAGCAGTACTTC.

This clonotype was seen at least ten times. The CDR3, as DNA: TGTGCCAGCAGCCATTACCACCACACCGGGGAGCTGTTTTTT. Translated, it gives CASSHYHHTGELFF. The genes are TRBV7-9 and TRBJ2-2; D ambiguous. The germline V gene encodes CDR1 SEHNR and CDR2 FQNEAQ (reference sequence). The CDR3 runs to 14 residues. V lost 5 bases to trimming and J lost 3 bases, with 10 bases between them.

This clonotype came up many times. The rearrangement uses TRBV7-8 and TRBJ2-5, with D perhaps TRBD1 (6 bases). The CDR3 is 14 amino acids. In germline, CDR1 is SGHVS, CDR2 FQNEAQ. With 5 bases removed from V and 5 bases from J, the gap between germline ends came to 15 bases. As DNA, the CDR3 is TGTGCCAGCAGCCCCAGAGGGGGTTTGGAGACCCAGTACTTC. Amino acids: CASSPRGGLETQYF.

This clonotype was recorded at least ten times. The chain links TRBV12-3 or TRBV12-4 to TRBJ2-2; a weak D match, TRBD2 (5 bases). Trimming cost V 7 bases and J 4 bases, with 10 bases left between them. This CDR3 has 13 amino acids. CDR3 coding DNA: TGTGCCAGCACAGGACTGCTCACCGGGGAGCTGTTTTTT. It specifies CASTGLLTGELFF.

This clonotype appeared a few times. This chain connects TRBV5-1 to TRBJ2-1, with 9 bases identical to TRBD1. The junction had 8 bases not matched to a gene; V was cut back by 7 bases and J by 3 bases. This CDR3 is built from 15 residues. Germline values: CDR1 SGHRS, CDR2 YFSETQ. The CDR3 sequence is CASDQGDRVYNEQFF. The DNA for the CDR3 is TGCGCCAGCGACCAAGGGGACAGGGTCTACAATGAGCAGTTCTTC.

This chain uses TRBV27 with TRBJ1-2, with D perhaps matching TRBD1 (5 bases). The V end was cut by 4 bases, the J end by 4 bases, with 16 bases between. In germline, CDR1 is MNHEY, CDR2 SMNVEV (reference sequence). The CDR3 is 15 residues long. Here the CDR3 DNA reads TGTGCCAGCAGTTCCTTCCAGGGCCCACTCTATGGCTACACCTTC. It is translated as CASSSFQGPLYGYTF.

The chain recombines TRBV4-1 with TRBJ2-7; 12 nucleotides agree with TRBD1. The germline CDR1 and CDR2 sequences are MGHRA and YSYEKL. The CDR3 spans 15 residues. J was trimmed by 5 bases and V by 2 bases; bases with no gene match: 4. DNA for the CDR3: TGCGCCAGCAGCCAAAAGGGACAGGGGGCTGACGAGCAGTACTTC. It yields the protein CASSQKGQGADEQYF.

Note on this clonotype: Just one base apart from a much larger clone, this may be a read error. This chain links TRBV7-6 with TRBJ2-3; TRBD2 aligns across 15 bases. This CDR3 has 13 residues. Germline CDR1 reads SGHVS; CDR2 reads FNYEAQ. The CDR3 region has the DNA TGTGCCAGCAGCTTGGGACTAGCGGGGGGCATGGATTTT. Protein sequence: CASSLGLAGGMDF. Using reference TRBV7-6 and TRBJ2-3 for the parts outside the CDR3, the full variable domain is GAGVSQSPRYKVTKRGQDVALRCDPISGHVSLYWYRQALGQGPEFLTYFNYEAQQDKSGLPNDRFSAERPEGSISTLTIQRTEQRDSAMYRCASSLGLAGGMDFGPGTRLTVL.

CDR3 region: CASRRGFVAEAFF. The CDR3 nucleotides read TGTGCCAGCAGACGAGGGTTTGTCGCTGAAGCTTTCTTT. The chain has TRBV27 and TRBJ1-1; D not certain. The germline V gene encodes CDR1 MNHEY and CDR2 SMNVEV (reference sequence). This CDR3 comprises 13 residues. The V gene lost 6 bases and the J gene lost 6 bases, with 14 bases spanning the gap.

The table lists this clonotype with many counts. The chain uses TRBV7-2 and TRBJ2-5; 15 bases are shared with TRBD2. The CDR3 has 18 residues. Per the germline V gene, CDR1 is SGHTA and CDR2 is FQGNSA. The ends lost 0 bases at V and 1 base at J; junction bases unmatched: 3. The CDR3 sequence: CASSLAGLAGGLQETQYF. CDR3 bases: TGTGCCAGCAGCTTAGCGGGACTAGCGGGGGGTCTCCAAGAGACCCAGTACTTC.

Written as DNA, the CDR3 is TGTGCCAGCAGCTCACTCGGACTAGACACAGATACGCAGTATTTT. Residues: CASSSLGLDTDTQYF. The chain joins TRBV7-2 to TRBJ2-3; 7 bases are shared with TRBD2. With V trimmed by 4 bases and J by 2 bases, 6 bases remained unmatched. The CDR3 is 15 amino acids. Germline V CDR1 and CDR2: SGHTA, FQGNSA.

The chain combines TRBV10-3 with TRBJ2-2, with D perhaps matching TRBD2 (6 bases). Germline loops: CDR1 ENHRY, CDR2 SYGVKD. The CDR3 spans 12 residues. V lost 0 bases and J lost 12, with 8 bases in between. The CDR3 reads CAISESEGKLFF. The CDR3 DNA is TGTGCCATCAGTGAGTCGGAGGGGAAGCTGTTTTTT.

This clonotype showed up just a few times. The V gene is TRBV6-6, the J gene TRBJ1-4, with D tentatively TRBD1 (5 bases). This CDR3 has 15 residues. Per germline, CDR1 MNHNY and CDR2 SVGAGI (reference sequence). Trimming stripped 0 bases from V and 7 bases from J, with 12 bases between. CDR3 residues: CASSYSRGLGEKLFF. CDR3 nucleotide sequence: TGTGCCAGCAGTTACTCAAGGGGCCTTGGTGAAAAACTGTTTTTT.

This clonotype was seen a single time. CDR3 residues: CASSHPSGTANNEQFF. The CDR3 DNA sequence: TGCGCCAGCAGCCACCCTTCGGGGACAGCAAACAATGAGCAGTTCTTC. J is TRBJ2-1 and V is TRBV5-1; 7 bases are shared with TRBD1. The germline gives CDR1 SGHRS, CDR2 YFSETQ. The CDR3 extends over 16 amino acids. The trim removed 4 bases at V and 5 bases at J, leaving 12 bases unmatched.

A note on this clonotype: One base away lies a much larger clone, so this may be a sequencing read error. The final CDR3 position lacks the conserved phenylalanine or tryptophan, pointing to a likely read error. The rearrangement links TRBV7-2 to TRBJ1-6; D possibly corresponds to TRBD1 (6 bases). Trimming left V 5 bases short and J 9 bases short, with 20 bases between. Germline values: CDR1 SGHTA, CDR2 FQGNSA. The CDR3 consists of 16 residues. CDR3: CASSLTRGGILSPLHI. CDR3 DNA: TGTGCCAGCAGCCTCACGAGGGGGGGGATCCTTTCACCCCTCCACATT.

This clonotype was detected only a few times. The V call is TRBV28, the J call TRBJ2-7; the D gene is possibly TRBD1 (5 bases). This CDR3 spans 13 amino acids. The germline V gene has CDR1 MDHEN and CDR2 SYDVKM. V was pared by 1 base and J by 6 bases, with 10 bases between. CDR3 coding DNA: TGTGCCAGCAGTTTATCAGGGTACAGCGAGCAGTACGTC. It is translated as CASSLSGYSEQYV.

A remark on this clonotype: A junction end diverges from the germline sequence, so it may reflect a read error. The V call is TRBV6-8, the J call TRBJ2-2; D is possibly TRBD2 (6 bases). This CDR3 has 12 amino acids. CDR1 and CDR2 from the germline V gene are MNHGY and SAAAGT. CDR3 residues: CANSYGGRELFF. The CDR3 bases are TGTGCCAACAGTTACGGAGGGCGGGAGCTGTTTTTT.

The chain recombines TRBV6-6 with TRBJ2-7; tentatively, D is TRBD1 or TRBD2 (5 bases each). Germline CDR1 reads MNHNY; CDR2 reads SVGAGI (reference sequence). The CDR3 totals 14 residues. V was clipped by 6 bases and J by 1 base, with 13 bases between them. In nucleotides, the CDR3 is TGTGCCAGCAGCCCCGAGGGGTTTTCCTACGAGCAGTACGTC. It is translated as CASSPEGFSYEQYV.

CDR3 sequence (DNA): TGTGCCAGCAGTTTATCTTGGACGAGGGGCAATCAGCCCCAGCATTTT. This translates into CASSLSWTRGNQPQHF. This rearrangement joins TRBV27 to TRBJ1-5; D gene uncertain. The germline V and J ends were trimmed by 0 bases and 2 bases, with 11 bases remaining between them. This CDR3 has 16 amino acids. The V gene's germline CDR1 is MNHEY and CDR2 SMNVEV (reference sequence).

This clonotype was found a few times. The rearrangement links TRBV7-9 to TRBJ2-3; 10 positions agree with TRBD1. Losses at the gene ends were 5 bases for V and 0 bases for J; bases not matched to a gene: 8. CDR3 length: 17 residues. The germline V gene encodes CDR1 SEHNR and CDR2 FQNEAQ (reference sequence). CDR3 sequence: CASSRRRTGGSTDTQYF. Written as DNA, the CDR3 is TGTGCCAGCAGCCGACGAAGGACAGGGGGAAGCACAGATACGCAGTATTTT.